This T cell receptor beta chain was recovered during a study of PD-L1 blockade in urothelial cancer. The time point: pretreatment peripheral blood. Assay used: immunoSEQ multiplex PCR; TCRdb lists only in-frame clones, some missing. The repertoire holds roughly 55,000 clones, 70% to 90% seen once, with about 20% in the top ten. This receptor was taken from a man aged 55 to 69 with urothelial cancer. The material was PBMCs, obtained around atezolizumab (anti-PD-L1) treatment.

CDR3 region: CASSVGLSPLHF. Written as DNA, the CDR3 is TGTGCCAGCAGCGTAGGTTTGAGCCCCCTCCACTTT. The chain links TRBV9 to TRBJ1-6; D gene ambiguous. Germline-derived CDR1 and CDR2 are SGDLS and YYNGEE. The CDR3 runs 12 residues. Trimming pared 0 bases from V and 13 bases from J, leaving 8 bases between.